This T cell receptor (beta chain) was documented in a study of memory CD4+ T cells and cytomegalovirus serostatus. The sort gate was single viable CD3+CD4+CD8-CD45RO+ cells for memory CD4+ T cells. Some clones are missing from TCRdb's copy, which holds only in-frame ones; the method was immunoSEQ multiplex PCR. Of roughly 50,000 clones in the sample, about four fifths were seen once. Notes on the study in general: Suggested: most of the CMV-linked TCR signature lies in CD4+ memory cells.

As concerns this clone: Antigen unknown. The junction shows a germline mismatch at one end, possibly a read error.

The CDR3 runs 14 residues. Germline CDR1 reads MNHNY; CDR2 reads SVGAGI (reference sequence). This clonotype was obtained from an adult in good health and CMV-seronegative. Some clones in this sample may be carry-over from other donors' samples. This chain connects TRBV6-6 to TRBJ2-7; a possible D gene is TRBD2 (5 bases). The sample taken for sequencing was memory CD4+ T cells from blood. The CDR3 loop is CAISESLAPYEQYF. For the CDR3, the DNA is TGTGCCATCAGTGAGAGTCTAGCCCCCTACGAGCAGTACTTC.